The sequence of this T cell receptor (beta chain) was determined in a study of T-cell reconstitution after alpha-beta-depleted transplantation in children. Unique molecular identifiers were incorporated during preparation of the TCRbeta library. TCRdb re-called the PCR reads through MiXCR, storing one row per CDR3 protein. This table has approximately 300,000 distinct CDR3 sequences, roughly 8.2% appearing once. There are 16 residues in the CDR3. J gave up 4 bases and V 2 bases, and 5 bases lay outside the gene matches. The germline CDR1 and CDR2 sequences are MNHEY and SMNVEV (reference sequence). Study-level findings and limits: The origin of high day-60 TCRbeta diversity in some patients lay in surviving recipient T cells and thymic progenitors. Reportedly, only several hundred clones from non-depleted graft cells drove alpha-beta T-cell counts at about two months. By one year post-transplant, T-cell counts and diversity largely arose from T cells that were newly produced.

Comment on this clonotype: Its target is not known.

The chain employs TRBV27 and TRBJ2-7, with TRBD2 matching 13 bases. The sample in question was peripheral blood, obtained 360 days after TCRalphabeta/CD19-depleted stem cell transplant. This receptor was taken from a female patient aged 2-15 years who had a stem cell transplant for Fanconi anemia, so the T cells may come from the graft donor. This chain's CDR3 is CASSLVSTSGRYEQYF. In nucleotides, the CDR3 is TGTGCCAGCAGTTTAGTCTCGACTAGCGGGAGGTACGAGCAGTACTTC.